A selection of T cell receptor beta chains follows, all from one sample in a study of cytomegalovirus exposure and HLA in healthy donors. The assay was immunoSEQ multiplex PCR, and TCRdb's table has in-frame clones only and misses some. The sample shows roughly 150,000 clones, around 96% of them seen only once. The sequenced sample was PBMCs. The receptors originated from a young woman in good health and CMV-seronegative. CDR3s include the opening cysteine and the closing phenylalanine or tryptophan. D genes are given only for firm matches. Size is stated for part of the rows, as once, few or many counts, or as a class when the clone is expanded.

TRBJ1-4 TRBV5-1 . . TGCGCCAGCAGCTTGATTTCGGGGGGAGGTGAAAAACTGTTTTTT CASSLISGGGEKLFF
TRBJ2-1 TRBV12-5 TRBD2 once TGTGCTACCTGTCCTAGCGGGGCCTACAATGAGCAGTTCTTC CATCPSGAYNEQFF
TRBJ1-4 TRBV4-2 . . TGTGCCAGCAGCCAGGGGGGGCAGGGCGGAGGGGAAAAACTGTTTTTT CASSQGGQGGGEKLFF
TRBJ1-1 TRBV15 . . TGTGCCACCAGCGTCAGTTCGTCGAACACTGAAGCTTTCTTT CATSVSSSNTEAFF
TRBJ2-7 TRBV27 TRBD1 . TGTGCCAGCAAACGGACAGGGGGCGGGTACGAGCAGTACTTC CASKRTGGGYEQYF
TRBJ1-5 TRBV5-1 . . TGCGCCAGCAGCCCCGGGACATCTAGCAATCAGCCCCAGCATTTT CASSPGTSSNQPQHF
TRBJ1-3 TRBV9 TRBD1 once TGTGCCAGCAGCGTAGCAGGGGGGCTCCGCTCTGGAAACACCATATATTTT CASSVAGGLRSGNTIYF
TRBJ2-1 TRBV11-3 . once TGTGCCAGCAGCTCGAACTTTAATGAGCAGTTCTTC CASSSNFNEQFF
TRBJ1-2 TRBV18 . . TGTGCCAGCTCACCATCAGGGTCTGTTGGCTACACCTTC CASSPSGSVGYTF
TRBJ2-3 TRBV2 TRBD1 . TGTGCCAGCAGTTTACAGGGGACCAGCACAGATACGCAGTATTTT CASSLQGTSTDTQYF
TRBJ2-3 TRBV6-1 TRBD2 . TGTGCCAGCAGATCCCGACTAGCGTTTGCAGATACGCAGTATTTT CASRSRLAFADTQYF
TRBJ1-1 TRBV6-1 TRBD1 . TGTGCCAGCACCCCTGGACAGGGAATCACTGAAGCTTTCTTT CASTPGQGITEAFF
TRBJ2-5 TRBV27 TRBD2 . TGTGCCAGCAGTTTTGTCCGGGGGGGGGAGACCCAGTACTTC CASSFVRGGETQYF
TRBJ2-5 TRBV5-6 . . TGTGCCAGCAGCTTTTTGAGGTTTGGGGGGAAATTCGAAGAGACCCAGTACTTC CASSFLRFGGKFEETQYF
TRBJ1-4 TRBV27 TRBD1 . TGTGCCAGCAGTTTATCGGAGGGGGCGGGGGAAAAACTGTTTTTT CASSLSEGAGEKLFF
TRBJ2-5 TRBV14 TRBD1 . TGTGCCAGCAGCCTAGGAGGACAGGCGTTACAAGAGACCCAGTACTTC CASSLGGQALQETQYF
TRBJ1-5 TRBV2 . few TGTGCCAGCAGTGTCGGTCAGCCCCAGCATTTT CASSVGQPQHF
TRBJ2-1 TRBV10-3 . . TGTGCCATCGGATCGGGGGGCGCCAGCTCCTACAATGAGCAGTTCTTC CAIGSGGASSYNEQFF
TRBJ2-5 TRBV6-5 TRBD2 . TGTGCCACCCGTGGGACTAGCGGGGGGCAAGAGACCCAGTACTTC CATRGTSGGQETQYF
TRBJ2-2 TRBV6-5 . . TGTGCCAGCAGTTACTTCCGGGGTGGGACCGGGGAGCTGTTTTTT CASSYFRGGTGELFF
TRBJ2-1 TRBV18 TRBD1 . TGTGCCAGCTCACCGCTTGCCGGGACAGGCCACAATGAGCAGTTCTTC CASSPLAGTGHNEQFF
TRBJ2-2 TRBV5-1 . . TGCGCCAGCAGCTTTCCCCCGGGCGGGACTAACACCGGGGAGCTGTTTTTT CASSFPPGGTNTGELFF
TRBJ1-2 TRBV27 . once TGTGCCAGCAGAACACAGGAATCCAACTATGGCTACACCTTC CASRTQESNYGYTF
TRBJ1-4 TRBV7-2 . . TGTGCCAGCAGCTCAAGGTCAGGCCAGAATGAAAAACTGTTTTTT CASSSRSGQNEKLFF
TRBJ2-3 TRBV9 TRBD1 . TGTGCCAGCAGCGCTCAACAGGGGTTTGGCACAGATACGCAGTATTTT CASSAQQGFGTDTQYF
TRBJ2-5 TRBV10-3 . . TGTGCCACCGGACCCGCGGGGGAGACCCAGTACTTC CATGPAGETQYF
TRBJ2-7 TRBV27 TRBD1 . TGTGCCAGCAGGGGGACAGGGCATCCCTACGAGCAGTACTTC CASRGTGHPYEQYF
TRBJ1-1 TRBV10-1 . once TGCGCCAGCAGTGAGCGAGGACAGACAAACATGAACACTGAAGCTTTCTTT CASSERGQTNMNTEAFF
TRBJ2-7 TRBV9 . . TGTGCCAGCAGCCCTCAAAGGATGAGAGGTGGCGAGCAGTACTTC CASSPQRMRGGEQYF
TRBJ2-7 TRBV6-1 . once TGTGCCAGCAGTGGTACCGGGACAATTTTATACGAGCAGTACTTC CASSGTGTILYEQYF
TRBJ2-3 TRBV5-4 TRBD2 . TGTGCCAGCAGCTTGGAACCCCTAGCGGCAGATACGCAGTATTTT CASSLEPLAADTQYF
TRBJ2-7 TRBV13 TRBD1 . TGTGCCAGCAGTAACAACGGACAGGGTCCTACCCCCTCACCATCCTACGAGCAGTACTTC CASSNNGQGPTPSPSYEQYF
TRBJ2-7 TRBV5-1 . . TGCGCCAGCAGCTTGGAAGCCCAAACAGGGTACGAGCAGTACTTC CASSLEAQTGYEQYF
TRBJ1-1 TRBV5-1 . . TGCGCCAGCAGCTGGGGGGAGATGAACACTGAAGCTTTCTTT CASSWGEMNTEAFF
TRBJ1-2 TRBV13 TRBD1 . TGTGCCAGCAGCGCCGGACAGGGTGACTATGGCTACACCTTC CASSAGQGDYGYTF
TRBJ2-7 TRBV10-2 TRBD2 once TGCGCCAGCAGTGAGCTCCGACTAGCGGGCGAGCAGTACTTC CASSELRLAGEQYF
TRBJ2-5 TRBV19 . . TGTGCCAGTAGTATACCCAATCTACAAGAGACCCAGTACTTC CASSIPNLQETQYF
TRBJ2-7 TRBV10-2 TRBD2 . TGCGCCAGCAGTGTTTCTAGCGGGGGGACCTACGAGCAGTACTTC CASSVSSGGTYEQYF
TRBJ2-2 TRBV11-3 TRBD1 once TGTGCCAGCAGCACTACAGGGACAGGAGCCGGGGAGCTGTTTTTT CASSTTGTGAGELFF
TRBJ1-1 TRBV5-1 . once TGCGCCAGCAGCCCCCGGGGTGGGGTTGGAGTGAGAACTGAAGCTTTCTTT CASSPRGGVGVRTEAFF
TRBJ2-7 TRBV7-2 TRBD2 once TGTGCCAGCAGCTTAGAATCCCCAGCGGGGGGGTCCTCCTACGAGCAGTACTTC CASSLESPAGGSSYEQYF
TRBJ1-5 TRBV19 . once TGTGCCAGTAGTATAGATCGGGGAGGTTTGGATAGCAATCAGCCCCAGCATTTT CASSIDRGGLDSNQPQHF
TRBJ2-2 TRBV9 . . TGTGCCAGCAGCGTAGAGGGGTTTGACTCAAAGAACACCGGGGAGCTGTTTTTT CASSVEGFDSKNTGELFF
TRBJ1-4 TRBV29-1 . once TGCAGCGTCACAGATGCAACTAATGAAAAACTGTTTTTT CSVTDATNEKLFF
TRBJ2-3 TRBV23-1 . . TGCGCCAGCAGGACCGAGGGGGTAACTAGCACAGATACGCAGTATTTT CASRTEGVTSTDTQYF
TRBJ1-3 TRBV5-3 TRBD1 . TGTGCCAGAAGGTATCAACCGGGACAGATCCCATTCTCTGGAAACACCATATATTTT CARRYQPGQIPFSGNTIYF
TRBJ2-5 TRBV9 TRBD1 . TGTGCCAGCAGCGTAGGGAGACAGGGATTCGAGACCCAGTACTTC CASSVGRQGFETQYF